This TCR beta chain was identified in a study of blood T cell repertoires in COVID-19 (TCRdb year 2020). For the study in its entirety: Samples from collaborators originated in the United States, Italy and Spain and spanned both the acute and convalescent phases of COVID-19. A freely available public database, intended as a resource for researchers studying the immune response to SARS-CoV-2, is where the repertoires were released. The material from the prospective study consisted of cDNA or gDNA derived from T cells, B-cell-depleted T cells, or PBMCs. Deeply sampled blood TCRbeta repertoires from subjects exposed to, actively infected with, or recovered from COVID-19 were included in the dataset. Sample metadata almost always included a de-identified subject ID, COVID-19 status, age in years and sex. HLA class I and class II types, where available, came from metadata supplied by the sample provider rather than from assay-based typing. Samples were obtained from the ongoing ImmuneRACE study (first 160 participants) and from about 1,300 subjects provided by 6 global collaborators. Here is what the overall study found, with its caveats: Clinical and demographic metadata were provided uncurated, with the amount varying by source and participant.

The CDR1 and CDR2 encoded by the germline V gene (reference sequence) are PRHDT and FYEKMQ. There are 15 amino acids in the CDR3, from cysteine to phenylalanine inclusive. The entry retains the CDR3 DNA only, 45 bases that are in frame from base 1. Germline trimming: 5 bases from V, 5 bases from J; junction bases outside gene matches: 8. Whole blood was collected in K2EDTA tubes by collaborating institutions according to the institutions' own protocols. For TCRbeta analysis, collaborator samples were shipped as frozen whole blood, as isolated PBMCs, or as DNA extracted from either sample type. TCRbeta CDR3 regions were amplified from genomic DNA using the immunoSEQ Assay, a bias-controlled multiplex PCR. The paper's processing steps were these. The number of nucleated cells in each sample was estimated by amplification of reference gene primers within the assay. Sequence reads were collapsed and filtered to measure the absolute abundance of every unique TCRbeta CDR3 rearrangement. For each sample, productive Simpson clonality was calculated as the square root of Simpson's diversity index across productive rearrangements. Held by TCRdb, this immuneACCESS table contains in-frame sequences only and omits some clones. Under half of the omission traces to an unresolved V gene where checked; the cause of the rest is unknown. D and trimming were read from the DNA, whereas the V and J calls and clone size are those reported in that table. The sample contains roughly 15,000 clones, 60% to 75% of them found a single time. Approximately 9.8% of the sample comes from the top ten.

This clone was picked up a small number of times. It lacks a known antigen. Within one base of it there is no much larger clone, and no base qualities were kept. The rearranged segments are TRBV13 and TRBJ2-1; TRBD1 fits 8 bases in the junction. Sequenced sample: peripheral blood. This receptor was taken from a man between 70 and 80 years old with acute or convalescent COVID-19. The CDR3 corresponds to CASSLSGTGHNEQFF. The DNA sequence is as follows: TGTGCCAGCAGCCTCTCGGGGACAGGTCACAATGAGCAGTTCTTC. Joined to the reference TRBV13 and TRBJ2-1 proteins, this CDR3 gives the full variable domain: AAGVIQSPRHLIKEKRETATLKCYPIPRHDTVYWYQQGPGQDPQFLISFYEKMQSDKGSIPDRFSAQQFSDYHSELNMSSLELGDSALYFCASSLSGTGHNEQFFGPGTRLTVL.